This passage covers 21 T cell receptor beta chains from one sample sequenced in a study of T cells in Graves' hyperthyroidism and ophthalmopathy (dated by TCRdb to about 2019). Receptor amplification or capture employed multiplex PCR. Sequencing was carried out with an Illumina HiSeq 2000. The TCR beta CDR3 regions were amplified from RNA transcripts. The first round of RT-PCR for the TCR CDR3 was performed with the HTBI primer set and the Qiagen OneStep RT-PCR kit. TCRdb reprocessing: public reads trimmed at Q25 with fastp, clones called with MiXCR, in-frame beta chains kept. One record per CDR3 amino acid sequence lists the most common genes and DNA. The sample profile shows 400,000 to 500,000 distinct CDR3 sequences; roughly an eighth of them were found once. The top ten clones comprise less than 6.5% of the sample. The sample was blood. The receptors stem from a woman aged 18-30 years with Graves' hyperthyroidism.

This clonotype was seen a handful of times. V and J are TRBV4-1 and TRBJ1-2; possible D gene TRBD1, 6 bases. The germline CDR1 and CDR2 sequences are MGHRA and YSYEKL. Trimming left V 5 bases short and J 4 bases short, with 11 bases between. The CDR3 length is 13 residues. CDR3 bases: TGCGCCAGCAGCATCACAGGGAGCTATGGCTACACCTTC. It encodes CASSITGSYGYTF.

This clonotype was picked up a small number of times. The rearrangement uses TRBV4-3 and TRBJ2-3; D uncertain. The CDR3 extends over 13 amino acids. V gave up 3 bases and J gave up 0 bases, with 4 bases separating them. CDR1 is LGHNA and CDR2 is YSLEER in the germline V gene. The CDR3 loop is CASSHYSTDTQYF. CDR3 bases: TGCGCCAGCAGCCATTACAGCACAGATACGCAGTATTTT.

The gene calls are TRBV29-1 and TRBJ1-1; D gene ambiguous. Trimming removed 7 bases from V and 1 base from J, with 13 bases in between. The germline CDR1 and CDR2 sequences are SQVTM and ANQGSEA. The CDR3 contains 13 residues. In DNA, the CDR3 is TGCAGCGCTACTGTCTGGGAGAACACTGAAGCTTTCTTT. Protein sequence: CSATVWENTEAFF. The complete variable domain, with remaining parts taken from reference TRBV29-1 and TRBJ1-1, reads SAVISQKPSRDICQRGTSLTIQCQVDSQVTMMFWYRQQPGQSLTLIATANQGSEATYESGFVIDKFPISRPNLTFSTLTVSNMSPEDSSIYLCSATVWENTEAFFGQGTRLTVV.

This clonotype was counted between two and nine times. The rearrangement uses TRBV27 and TRBJ2-2; TRBD1 matches 9 bases. The CDR3 has 15 residues. Unmatched junction bases numbered 5, after V lost 5 bases and J lost 4 bases. In germline, CDR1 is MNHEY, CDR2 SMNVEV (reference sequence). The chain's CDR3 is CASSKTGGVTGELFF. The CDR3 bases are TGTGCCAGCAGTAAGACAGGGGGGGTCACCGGGGAGCTGTTTTTT.

This clonotype was counted many times. The rearrangement joins TRBV28 to TRBJ1-3; D not resolved. Germline V gene lookup returns CDR1 MDHEN and CDR2 SYDVKM. Trimming took off 4 bases at V and 2 bases at J, with 6 bases between the two ends. The CDR3 runs to 13 residues. The chain's CDR3 is CASSSRTGNTIYF. The CDR3, as DNA: TGTGCCAGCAGTTCTAGGACTGGAAACACCATATATTTT.

In this sample, this clonotype turned up many times. The V call is TRBV27, the J call TRBJ2-5; 8 nucleotides agree with TRBD2. Trimming cost V 6 bases and J 5 bases; bases outside gene matches: 8. CDR1 is MNHEY, CDR2 SMNVEV, per germline (reference sequence). The CDR3 extends over 14 amino acids. The CDR3 is CASRYSEREETQYF. The DNA of the CDR3 is TGTGCCAGCAGGTACAGCGAGCGGGAGGAGACCCAGTACTTC.

Many counts were recorded for this clonotype. CDR3 protein: CAWSVAGGQPQHF. The CDR3 coding sequence is TGTGCCTGGAGTGTCGCAGGGGGCCAGCCCCAGCATTTT. This chain links TRBV30 with TRBJ1-5, with 8 bases identical to TRBD1. The CDR3 has 13 amino acids. Germline CDR1 and CDR2: GTSNPN and SVGIG (reference sequence). Unmatched junction bases numbered 2, after V lost 0 bases and J lost 7 bases. Looking up the rest from reference TRBV30 and TRBJ1-5 gives the full variable domain: SQTIHQWPATLVQPVGSPLSLECTVEGTSNPNLYWYRQAAGRGLQLLFYSVGIGQISSEVPQNLSASRPQDRQFILSSKKLLLSDSGFYLCAWSVAGGQPQHFGDGTRLSIL.

This clonotype was observed a few times. CDR3 nucleotides: TGTGCCAGCAGTTACTCGATTAGGGGCTCCTACGAGCAGTACTTC. It encodes CASSYSIRGSYEQYF. The chain recombines TRBV6-5 with TRBJ2-7; a possible D gene is TRBD1 (5 bases). The ends were cut back, 0 bases at V and 0 bases at J, with 9 bases in the middle. The germline CDR1 and CDR2 sequences are MNHEY and SVGAGI. The CDR3 runs to 15 residues.

This clonotype was seen only a few times. The chain recombines TRBV29-1 with TRBJ2-5, with a weak D call TRBD2 (5 bases). The length of the CDR3 is 13 residues. Trimming took off 6 bases at V and 0 bases at J, with 11 bases between the two ends. Germline V CDR1 and CDR2: SQVTM, ANQGSEA. The CDR3 reads CSVTPDYQETQYF. The CDR3 DNA sequence: TGCAGCGTGACCCCGGACTACCAAGAGACCCAGTACTTC.

This clonotype was counted at least ten times. The J gene is TRBJ1-5, the V gene TRBV12-3 or TRBV12-4, with D uncertain. There are 13 residues in the CDR3. V was clipped by 6 bases and J by 2 bases, with 8 bases between them. The CDR3 coding sequence is TGTGCCAGCAGGGGAACGGGCAATCAGCCCCAGCATTTT. This encodes CASRGTGNQPQHF.

This clonotype was counted a few times. The genes are TRBV6-1 and TRBJ1-2; possible D gene TRBD1, 6 bases. Germline CDR1 is MNHNS and CDR2 is SASEGT. The CDR3 has 13 amino acids. V lost 7 bases to trimming and J lost 7 bases, with 16 bases between them. The CDR3 spells CASTPGGGIGYTF. The CDR3 DNA reads as TGTGCCAGCACTCCCGGAGGGGGTATTGGCTACACCTTC.

This clonotype was seen many times. The CDR3 coding sequence is TGTGCCAGCAGTTGGGGAGGACTAGCGGGAGAGTCGGATACGCAGTATTTT. Translated: CASSWGGLAGESDTQYF. The chain couples TRBV12-3 or TRBV12-4 to TRBJ2-3; 13 nucleotides agree with TRBD2. The V and J ends lost 4 bases and 6 bases, in that order; junction bases with no gene match: 10. The length of the CDR3 is 17 residues.

This chain connects TRBV11-2 to TRBJ1-4; D remains unclear. The CDR3 consists of 16 residues. Trimming took 1 base from V and 1 from J, leaving 10 bases between them. CDR1 and CDR2 from the germline V gene are SGHAT and FQNNGV. The CDR3 DNA reads as TGTGCCAGCAGCTTAGGGCAGCCCATAACTAATGAAAAACTGTTTTTT. As protein: CASSLGQPITNEKLFF.

This clonotype was recorded many times. The genes are TRBV27 and TRBJ2-2, with 8 nucleotides matching TRBD1. In germline, CDR1 is MNHEY, CDR2 SMNVEV (reference sequence). J lost 4 bases, V lost 5 bases, and 9 bases had no gene match. The CDR3 has 16 amino acids. CDR3 residues: CASSVMTGASTGELFF. The CDR3 DNA reads as TGTGCCAGCAGTGTAATGACAGGGGCGAGCACCGGGGAGCTGTTTTTT.

This clonotype was seen repeatedly, ten times or more. The chain carries TRBV3-1 and TRBJ1-1; D gene unclear. The CDR3 runs to 13 residues. V dropped 1 base and J dropped 6 bases, with 9 bases sitting between them. Germline V gene data show CDR1 as LGHDT and CDR2 as YNNKEL (reference sequence). CDR3 region: CASSQGIAAEAFF. CDR3 nucleotides: TGTGCCAGCAGCCAAGGTATAGCGGCTGAAGCTTTCTTT.

This clonotype was counted many times. V gene TRBV6-1 combines with J gene TRBJ2-1; D unclear. The ends were cut back, 5 bases at V and 10 bases at J, with 18 bases in the middle. The CDR3 runs to 14 residues. Germline V gene sequence: CDR1 MNHNS, CDR2 SASEGT. The CDR3: CASSNWAGLVEQFF. The CDR3 coding sequence is TGTGCCAGCAGTAACTGGGCCGGTCTCGTGGAGCAGTTCTTC.

Turning to this clonotype: A junction end diverges from the germline sequence, so it may reflect a read error. The V call is TRBV5-6, the J call TRBJ2-6, with D possibly matching TRBD2 (7 bases). The CDR3 runs 16 residues. The germline CDR1 and CDR2 sequences are SGHDT and YYEEEE. The CDR3: CASSRGPLRGANVPTF. The CDR3 DNA reads TGTGCCAGCAGCCGAGGCCCCCTCCGGGGGGCCAACGTCCCGACTTTC. The complete variable domain, with remaining parts taken from reference TRBV5-6 and TRBJ2-6, reads DAGVTQSPTHLIKTRGQQVTLRCSPKSGHDTVSWYQQALGQGPQFIFQYYEEEERQRGNFPDRFSGHQFPNYSSELNVNALLLGDSALYLCASSRGPLRGANVPTFGAGSRLTVL.

In this sample, this clonotype turned up a few times. The chain is built from TRBV24-1 and TRBJ2-3; TRBD2 matches at 8 bases. J was trimmed by 0 bases and V by 3 bases; bases with no gene match: 7. The CDR3 is 17 residues long. Germline CDR1 KGHDR, CDR2 SFDVKD. CDR3 protein: CATSDPRSGSSTDTQYF. The CDR3, as DNA: TGTGCCACCAGTGATCCCAGGAGCGGGAGTAGCACAGATACGCAGTATTTT.

The J gene is TRBJ1-5, the V gene TRBV6-5; tentative D call: TRBD1 (5 bases). This CDR3 comprises 15 residues. The V gene's germline CDR1 is MNHEY and CDR2 SVGAGI. With 0 bases removed from V and 5 bases from J, the gap between germline ends came to 11 bases. CDR3 sequence: CASSYSGAGDQPQHF. DNA of the CDR3: TGTGCCAGCAGTTACTCCGGTGCGGGGGATCAGCCCCAGCATTTT.

This clonotype was seen more than once but under ten times. V and J are TRBV7-8 and TRBJ1-4; 11 nucleotides match TRBD1. The CDR3 covers 16 residues. V shed 5 bases, J shed 8 bases, and the junction held 10 bases outside the gene matches. The germline gives CDR1 SGHVS, CDR2 FQNEAQ. The CDR3 sequence: CASSPHGQGAGEKLFF. Here the CDR3 DNA reads TGTGCCAGCAGCCCGCATGGACAGGGGGCTGGCGAAAAACTGTTTTTT.

The table lists this clonotype with many counts. This chain connects TRBV6-1 to TRBJ2-3; 10 bases are shared with TRBD2. The CDR3 runs to 16 residues. V was pared by 4 bases and J by 6 bases, with 10 bases of the junction left unmatched. Germline V gene lookup returns CDR1 MNHNS and CDR2 SASEGT. The CDR3: CASSGGTSAQSDTQYF. DNA for the CDR3: TGTGCCAGCAGTGGGGGGACTAGCGCTCAGTCCGATACGCAGTATTTT.